These 11 T cell receptor beta chains originate from one sample sequenced in a study of T-cell memory formation after mild COVID-19. Each CDR3 protein is one row after TCRdb ran MiXCR on the 5' RACE reads. The sample contains 400,000 to 500,000 distinct CDR3 sequences, around 18% of which appear only once. What was sequenced was PBMCs or a T cell subset sorted from them (not recorded which). All receptors come from an adult woman who had mild COVID-19 (a few samples of this study predate the infection). Cell type and time point are not known.

The chain is built from TRBV5-1 and TRBJ1-2, with a tentative D call TRBD1 (6 bases). The CDR3 has 16 residues. The V gene lost 1 base and the J gene lost 5 bases, with 18 bases spanning the gap. The germline CDR1 and CDR2 sequences are SGHRS and YFSETQ. CDR3 nucleotide sequence: TGCGCCAGCAGCTTGACAGGGACCCTTAATGATTATGGCTACACCTTC. Translated, it gives CASSLTGTLNDYGYTF.

V is TRBV2 and J is TRBJ2-7, with 13 bases lining up with TRBD2. Germline CDR1 SNHLY, CDR2 FYNNEI. V shed 6 bases and J 5 bases; nucleotides not matched to a gene: 1. The CDR3 runs to 13 residues. Here the CDR3 reads CASRGLAGDEQYF. In DNA, the CDR3 is TGTGCCAGCAGAGGACTAGCGGGAGACGAGCAGTACTTC.

This clonotype was seen a handful of times. This chain joins TRBV4-2 and TRBJ2-1, with 7 bases matching TRBD1. Per the germline V gene, CDR1 is LGHNA and CDR2 is YNFKEQ. The ends lost 0 bases at V and 5 bases at J; junction bases unmatched: 7. The CDR3 is 16 residues long. The DNA for the CDR3 is TGTGCCAGCAGCCAAGAGACGGGACAGACAAACAATGAGCAGTTCTTC. It specifies CASSQETGQTNNEQFF.

The V gene is TRBV30, the J gene TRBJ1-6; D is undetermined. From germline, CDR1 is GTSNPN and CDR2 SVGIG (reference sequence). The V and J ends lost 4 bases and 12 bases respectively, with 16 bases between them. The CDR3 extends over 13 amino acids. For the CDR3, the DNA is TGTGCCTGGAAACTGATGGGAGTCGGACCCCTCCACTTT. Protein product: CAWKLMGVGPLHF.

This clonotype has more than one count but fewer than ten. The chain employs TRBV12-3 or TRBV12-4 and TRBJ1-2, with D tentatively TRBD1 (5 bases). The CDR3 is 15 amino acids. V was trimmed by 3 bases and J by 1 base, leaving 12 bases between them. DNA of the CDR3: TGTGCCAGCAGTTTTGGGGCCACCTTTAACTATGGCTACACCTTC. Amino acids: CASSFGATFNYGYTF.

V gene TRBV20-1 combines with J gene TRBJ2-1; 11 bases align to TRBD2. The germline gives CDR1 DFQATT, CDR2 SNEGSKA (reference sequence). CDR3 size: 14 residues. The CDR3 nucleotides are TGCAGGGCGGACTCGGGACTAGCGGTCGATGAGCAGTTCTTC. It is translated as CRADSGLAVDEQFF.

The DNA for the CDR3 is TGTGCCAGCAGCTCCACCCCCGGGACAGTACTTGCTAACTATGGCTACACCTTC. Its translation is CASSSTPGTVLANYGYTF. The V gene is TRBV7-9, the J gene TRBJ1-2; 7 nucleotides align to TRBD1. The V gene end was trimmed by 4 bases and the J gene end by 0 bases; junction bases not matched to a gene: 14. The length of the CDR3 is 18 residues. Looked up from germline, CDR1 is SEHNR and CDR2 is FQNEAQ (reference sequence).

This clonotype occurred a few times. Here the CDR3 DNA reads TGCAGTGCTAGAGCTACAGGGTCTTCCTATGGCTACACCTTC. Translated: CSARATGSSYGYTF. This rearrangement joins TRBV20-1 to TRBJ1-2; D might be TRBD1 (6 bases). The V gene lost 1 base and the J gene lost 4 bases, with 13 bases spanning the gap. The germline gives CDR1 DFQATT, CDR2 SNEGSKA (reference sequence). The CDR3 runs 14 residues.

In this sample, this clonotype turned up a few times. The V call is TRBV5-1, the J call TRBJ1-1; D is unresolved. The CDR3 runs to 16 residues. Trimming stripped 1 base from V and 0 bases from J, with 13 bases between. The V gene's germline CDR1 is SGHRS and CDR2 YFSETQ. The CDR3 bases are TGCGCCAGCAGCTTGATGGCAGGCTACATGAACACTGAAGCTTTCTTT. Amino acid sequence: CASSLMAGYMNTEAFF.

The table lists this clonotype with a few counts. The chain uses TRBV7-3 and TRBJ2-7; D unresolved. The CDR3 length is 15 residues. Germline V gene data show CDR1 as SGHTA and CDR2 as FQGTGA. The V end was cut by 1 base, the J end by 3 bases, with 13 bases between. The CDR3 bases are TGTGCCAGCAGCTTAAATGCTGGCAGCCTCTACGAGCAGTACTTC. It is translated as CASSLNAGSLYEQYF.

The chain carries TRBV20-1 and TRBJ1-5, with D perhaps matching TRBD1 (5 bases). This CDR3 contains 15 residues. V was pared by 5 bases and J by 0 bases, with 14 bases between. The germline V gene has CDR1 DFQATT and CDR2 SNEGSKA (reference sequence). DNA for the CDR3: TGCAGTGCTGGAAGACAGACCACTAGCAATCAGCCCCAGCATTTT. Its protein is CSAGRQTTSNQPQHF.